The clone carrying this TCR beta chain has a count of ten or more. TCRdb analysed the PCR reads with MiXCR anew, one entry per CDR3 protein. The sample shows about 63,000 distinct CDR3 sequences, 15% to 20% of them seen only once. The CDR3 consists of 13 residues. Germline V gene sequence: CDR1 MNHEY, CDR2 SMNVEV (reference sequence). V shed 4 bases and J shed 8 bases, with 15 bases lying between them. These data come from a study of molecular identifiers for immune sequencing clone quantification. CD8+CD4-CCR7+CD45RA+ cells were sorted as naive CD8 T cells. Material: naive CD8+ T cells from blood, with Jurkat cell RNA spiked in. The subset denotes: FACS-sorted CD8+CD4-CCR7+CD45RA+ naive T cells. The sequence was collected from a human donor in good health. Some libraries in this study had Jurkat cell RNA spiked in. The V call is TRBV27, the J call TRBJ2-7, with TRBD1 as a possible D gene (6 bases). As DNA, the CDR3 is TGTGCCAGCAGTTCAGGGCTGGGGGACAAGCAGTACTTC. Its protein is CASSSGLGDKQYF.